This TCR beta chain originates from a study of T cell responses to AZD1222 COVID-19 vaccine. This CDR3 is built from 16 residues. CDR1 MNHEY and CDR2 SMNVEV come from the germline V gene (reference sequence). V shed 6 bases and J 7 bases; nucleotides not matched to a gene: 11. Study results and limitations: Most donors were white British and more were female, and clonal diversity was possibly underestimated. None of the repertoires were sampled until the peak T cell response had passed. Epitopes outside B.1.351 and B.1.1.7 mutated regions reportedly drew nearly half of spike TCRs. A rise in Spike-specific TCR breadth and depth followed two AZD1222 doses.

As regards this clone: Its antigen is currently unknown.

The table came from immunoSEQ multiplex PCR; TCRdb's copy has only in-frame clones and leaves some out. The table records 180,000 or so clones, about 89% of them present only once. This specimen was peripheral blood, taken 28 days after the second AZD1222 dose. The receptor's source is an adult who received the AZD1222 COVID-19 vaccine. The rearrangement joins TRBV27 to TRBJ2-2; the match to TRBD2 covers 10 bases. CDR3 in DNA: TGTGCCAGCAGGATCGTTGGGTTAGCGGGGGGCGGGGAGCTGTTTTTT. Protein product: CASRIVGLAGGGELFF.